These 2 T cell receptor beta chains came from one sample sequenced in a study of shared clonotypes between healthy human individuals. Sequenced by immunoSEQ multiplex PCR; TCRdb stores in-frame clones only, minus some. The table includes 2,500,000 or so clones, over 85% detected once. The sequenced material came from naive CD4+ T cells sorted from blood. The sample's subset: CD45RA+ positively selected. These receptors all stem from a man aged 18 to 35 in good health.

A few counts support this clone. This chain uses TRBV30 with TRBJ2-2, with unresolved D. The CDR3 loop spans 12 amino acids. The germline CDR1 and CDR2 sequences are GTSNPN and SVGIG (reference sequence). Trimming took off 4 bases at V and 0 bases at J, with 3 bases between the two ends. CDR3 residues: CAWTANTGELFF. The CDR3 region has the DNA TGTGCCTGGACAGCGAACACCGGGGAGCTGTTTTTT.

CDR3 coding DNA: TGTGCCAGCCGGGCCGGGACAGGGGCCAATAATTCACCCCTCCACTTT. It yields the protein CASRAGTGANNSPLHF. The V call is TRBV19, the J call TRBJ1-6; 10 bases agree with TRBD1. The CDR3 extends over 16 amino acids. From germline, CDR1 is LNHDA and CDR2 SQIVND (reference sequence). The ends lost 9 bases at V and 5 bases at J; junction bases unmatched: 10. Supplemented by reference TRBV19 and TRBJ1-6, the full variable domain reads DGGITQSPKYLFRKEGQNVTLSCEQNLNHDAMYWYRQDPGQGLRLIYYSQIVNDFQKGDIAEGYSVSREKKESFPLTVTSAQKNPTAFYLCASRAGTGANNSPLHFGNGTRLTVT.